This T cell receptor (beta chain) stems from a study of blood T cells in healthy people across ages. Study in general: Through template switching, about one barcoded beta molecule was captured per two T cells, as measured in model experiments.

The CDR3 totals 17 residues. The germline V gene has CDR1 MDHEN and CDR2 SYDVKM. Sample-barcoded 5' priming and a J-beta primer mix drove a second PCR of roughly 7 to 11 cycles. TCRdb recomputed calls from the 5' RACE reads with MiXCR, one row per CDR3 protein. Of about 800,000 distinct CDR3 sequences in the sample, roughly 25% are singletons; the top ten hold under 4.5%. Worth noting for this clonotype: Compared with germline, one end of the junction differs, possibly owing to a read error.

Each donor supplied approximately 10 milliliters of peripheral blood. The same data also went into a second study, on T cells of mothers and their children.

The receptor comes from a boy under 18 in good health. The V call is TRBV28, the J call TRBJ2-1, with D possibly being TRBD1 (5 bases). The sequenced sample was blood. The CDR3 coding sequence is TGCGCCAGCAGTTTATCCCCCCAGGGCCGACCGTCGAGTGAGCAGTTCTTC. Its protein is CASSLSPQGRPSSEQFF.